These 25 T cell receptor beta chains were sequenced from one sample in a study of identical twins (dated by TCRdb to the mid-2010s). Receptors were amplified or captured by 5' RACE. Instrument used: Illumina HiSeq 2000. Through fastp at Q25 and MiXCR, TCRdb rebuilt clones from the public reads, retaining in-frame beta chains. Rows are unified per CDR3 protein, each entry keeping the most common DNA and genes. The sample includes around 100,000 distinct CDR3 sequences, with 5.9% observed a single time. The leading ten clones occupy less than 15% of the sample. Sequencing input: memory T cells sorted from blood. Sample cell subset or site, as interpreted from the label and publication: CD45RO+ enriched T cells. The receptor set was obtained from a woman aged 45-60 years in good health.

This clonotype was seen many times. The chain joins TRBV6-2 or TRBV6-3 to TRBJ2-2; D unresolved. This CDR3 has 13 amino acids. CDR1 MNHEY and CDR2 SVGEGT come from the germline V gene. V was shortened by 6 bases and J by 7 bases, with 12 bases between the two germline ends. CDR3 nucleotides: TGTGCCAGCAGCCCCTCCGTTGGCGGGGAGCTGTTTTTT. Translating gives CASSPSVGGELFF.

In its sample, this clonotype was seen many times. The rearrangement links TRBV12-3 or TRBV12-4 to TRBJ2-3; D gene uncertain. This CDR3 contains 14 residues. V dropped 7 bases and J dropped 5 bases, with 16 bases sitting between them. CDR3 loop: CASIIGSQRDTQYF. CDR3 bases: TGTGCCAGCATCATTGGCTCCCAGCGAGATACGCAGTATTTT.

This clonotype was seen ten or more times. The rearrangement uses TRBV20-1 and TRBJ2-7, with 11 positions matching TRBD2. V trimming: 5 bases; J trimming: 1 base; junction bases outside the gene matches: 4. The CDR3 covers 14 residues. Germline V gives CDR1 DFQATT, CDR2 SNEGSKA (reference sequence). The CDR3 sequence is CSAGRLAGSYEQYF. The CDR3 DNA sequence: TGCAGTGCTGGGAGACTAGCGGGGTCCTACGAGCAGTACTTC.

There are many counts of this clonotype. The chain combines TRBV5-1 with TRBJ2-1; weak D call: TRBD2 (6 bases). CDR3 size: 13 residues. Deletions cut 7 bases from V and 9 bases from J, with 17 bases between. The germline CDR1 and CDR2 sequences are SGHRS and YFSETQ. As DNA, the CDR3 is TGCGCCAGCGGGGGGACTCCTATGAGTGAGCAGTTCTTC. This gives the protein CASGGTPMSEQFF.

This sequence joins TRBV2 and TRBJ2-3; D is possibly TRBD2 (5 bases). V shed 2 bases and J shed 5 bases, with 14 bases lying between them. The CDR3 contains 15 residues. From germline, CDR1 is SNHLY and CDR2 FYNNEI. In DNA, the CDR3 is TGTGCCAGCAGTGAACTTGGAGGAGGCGAAGATACGCAGTATTTT. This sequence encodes CASSELGGGEDTQYF.

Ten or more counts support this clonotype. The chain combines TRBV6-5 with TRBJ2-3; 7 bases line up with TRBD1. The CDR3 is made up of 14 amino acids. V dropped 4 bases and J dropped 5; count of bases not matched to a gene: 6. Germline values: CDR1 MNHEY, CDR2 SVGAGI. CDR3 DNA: TGTGCCAGCAGTTCCGGGACAGTGGTAGATACGCAGTATTTT. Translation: CASSSGTVVDTQYF.

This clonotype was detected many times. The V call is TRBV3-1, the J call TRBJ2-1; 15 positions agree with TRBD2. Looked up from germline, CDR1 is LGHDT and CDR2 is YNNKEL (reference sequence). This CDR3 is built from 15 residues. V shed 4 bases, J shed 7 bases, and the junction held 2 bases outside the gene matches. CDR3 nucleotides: TGTGCCAGCAGCCTCGGGACTAGCGGGAGGAATGAGCAGTTCTTC. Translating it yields CASSLGTSGRNEQFF.

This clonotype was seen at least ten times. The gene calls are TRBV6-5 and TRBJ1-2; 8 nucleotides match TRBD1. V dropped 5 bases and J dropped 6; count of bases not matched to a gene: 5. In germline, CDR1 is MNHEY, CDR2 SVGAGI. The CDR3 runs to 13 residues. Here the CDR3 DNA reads TGTGCCAGCAGTCCGAACAGGGGGGATGGCTACACCTTC. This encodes CASSPNRGDGYTF.

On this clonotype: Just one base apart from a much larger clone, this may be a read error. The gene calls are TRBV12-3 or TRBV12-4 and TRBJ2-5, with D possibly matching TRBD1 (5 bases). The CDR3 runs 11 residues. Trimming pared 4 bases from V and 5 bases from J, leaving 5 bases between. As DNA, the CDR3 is TGTGCCAGCAGTTACAGGGAGACCCAGTACTTC. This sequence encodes CASSYRETQYF.

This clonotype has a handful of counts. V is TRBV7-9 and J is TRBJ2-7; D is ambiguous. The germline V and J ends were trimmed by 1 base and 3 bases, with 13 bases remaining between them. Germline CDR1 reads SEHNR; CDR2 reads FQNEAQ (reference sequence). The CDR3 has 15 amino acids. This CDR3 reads CASSLGKRVSYEQYV. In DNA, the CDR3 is TGTGCCAGCAGCTTAGGAAAAAGGGTAAGCTACGAGCAGTACGTC.

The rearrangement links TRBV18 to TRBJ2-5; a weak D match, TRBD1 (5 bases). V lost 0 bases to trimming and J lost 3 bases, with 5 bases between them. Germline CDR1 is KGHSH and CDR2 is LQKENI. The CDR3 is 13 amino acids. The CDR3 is CASSPPREETQYF. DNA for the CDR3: TGTGCCAGCTCACCACCCAGGGAAGAGACCCAGTACTTC.

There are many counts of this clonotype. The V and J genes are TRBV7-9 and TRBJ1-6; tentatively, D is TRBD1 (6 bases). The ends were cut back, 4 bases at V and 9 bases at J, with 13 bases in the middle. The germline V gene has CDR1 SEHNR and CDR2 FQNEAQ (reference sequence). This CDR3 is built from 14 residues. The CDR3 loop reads CASSSQQGSSPLHF. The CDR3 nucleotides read TGTGCCAGCAGCTCGCAACAGGGTTCTTCACCCCTCCACTTT.

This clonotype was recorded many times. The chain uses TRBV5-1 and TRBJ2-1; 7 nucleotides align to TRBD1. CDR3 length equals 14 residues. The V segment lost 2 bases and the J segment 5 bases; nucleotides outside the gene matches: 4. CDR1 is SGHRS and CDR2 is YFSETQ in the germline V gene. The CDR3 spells CASSFDREHNEQFF. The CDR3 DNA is TGCGCCAGCAGCTTCGACAGGGAACACAATGAGCAGTTCTTC.

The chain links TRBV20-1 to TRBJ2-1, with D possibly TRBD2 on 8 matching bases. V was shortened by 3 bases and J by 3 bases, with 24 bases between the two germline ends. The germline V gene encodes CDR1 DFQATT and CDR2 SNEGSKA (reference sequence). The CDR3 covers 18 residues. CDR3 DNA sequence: TGCAGTGCTAGCCCTATGCCCCTTAGCGGGACAGACTACAATGAGCAGTTCTTC. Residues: CSASPMPLSGTDYNEQFF.

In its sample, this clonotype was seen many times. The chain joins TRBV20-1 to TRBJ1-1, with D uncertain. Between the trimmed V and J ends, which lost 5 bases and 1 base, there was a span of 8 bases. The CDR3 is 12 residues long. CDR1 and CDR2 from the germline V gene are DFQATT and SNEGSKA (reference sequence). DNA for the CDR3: TGCAGTGCTGAAGACGAGAACACTGAAGCTTTCTTT. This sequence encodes CSAEDENTEAFF.

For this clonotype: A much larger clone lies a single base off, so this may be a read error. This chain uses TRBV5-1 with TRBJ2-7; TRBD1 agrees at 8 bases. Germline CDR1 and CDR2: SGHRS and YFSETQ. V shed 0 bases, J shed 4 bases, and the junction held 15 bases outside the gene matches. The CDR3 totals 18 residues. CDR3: CASSLESQGVSAGYEQYF. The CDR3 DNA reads TGCGCCAGCAGCTTGGAGTCACAGGGGGTGAGTGCGGGTTACGAGCAGTACTTC.

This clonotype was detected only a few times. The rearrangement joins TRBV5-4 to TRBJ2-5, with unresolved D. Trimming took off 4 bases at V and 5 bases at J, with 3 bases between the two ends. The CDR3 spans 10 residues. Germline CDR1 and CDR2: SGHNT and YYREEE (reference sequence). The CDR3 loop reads CASSMETQYF. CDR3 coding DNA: TGTGCCAGCAGCATGGAGACCCAGTACTTC.

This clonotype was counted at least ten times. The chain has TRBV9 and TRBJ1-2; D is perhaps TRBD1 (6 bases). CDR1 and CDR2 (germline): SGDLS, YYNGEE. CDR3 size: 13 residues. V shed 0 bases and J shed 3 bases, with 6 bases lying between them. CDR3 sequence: CASSVDRDYGYTF. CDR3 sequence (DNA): TGTGCCAGCAGCGTAGACAGGGACTATGGCTACACCTTC.

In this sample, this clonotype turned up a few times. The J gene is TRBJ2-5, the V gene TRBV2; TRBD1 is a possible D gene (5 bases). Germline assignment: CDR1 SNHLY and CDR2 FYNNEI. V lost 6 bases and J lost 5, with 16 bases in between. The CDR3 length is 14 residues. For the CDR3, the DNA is TGTGCCAGCAGCCTAGGGGCTGCTAGGGAGACCCAGTACTTC. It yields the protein CASSLGAARETQYF. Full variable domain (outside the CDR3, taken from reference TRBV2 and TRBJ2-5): EPEVTQTPSHQVTQMGQEVILRCVPISNHLYFYWYRQILGQKVEFLVSFYNNEISEKSEIFDDQFSVERPDGSNFTLKIRSTKLEDSAMYFCASSLGAARETQYFGPGTRLLVL.

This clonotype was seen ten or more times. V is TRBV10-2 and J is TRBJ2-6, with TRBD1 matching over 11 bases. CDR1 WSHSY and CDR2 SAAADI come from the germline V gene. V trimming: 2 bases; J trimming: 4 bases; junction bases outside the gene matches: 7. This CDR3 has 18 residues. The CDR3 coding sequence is TGCGCCAGCAGTGAGAGGGGGACAGGGGGGAGCGGGGCCAACGTCCTGACTTTC. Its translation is CASSERGTGGSGANVLTF.

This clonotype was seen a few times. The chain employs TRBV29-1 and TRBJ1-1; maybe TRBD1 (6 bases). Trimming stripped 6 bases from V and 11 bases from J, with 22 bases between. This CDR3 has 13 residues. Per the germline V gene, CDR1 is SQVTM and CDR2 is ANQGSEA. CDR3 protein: CSVRGIQEAWAFF. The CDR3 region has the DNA TGCAGCGTAAGGGGGATACAGGAGGCATGGGCTTTCTTT.

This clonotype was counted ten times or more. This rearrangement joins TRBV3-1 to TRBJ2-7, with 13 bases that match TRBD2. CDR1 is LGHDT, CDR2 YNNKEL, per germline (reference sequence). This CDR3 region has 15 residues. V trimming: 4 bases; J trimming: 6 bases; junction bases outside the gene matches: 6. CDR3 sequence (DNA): TGTGCCAGCAGCCGCCGGACTAGCGGGAGTCGCGAGCAGTACTTC. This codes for CASSRRTSGSREQYF.

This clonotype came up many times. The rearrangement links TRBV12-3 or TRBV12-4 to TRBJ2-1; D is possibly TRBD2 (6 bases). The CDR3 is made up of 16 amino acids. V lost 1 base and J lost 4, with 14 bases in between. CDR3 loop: CASSLERDSLYNEQFF. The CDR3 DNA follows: TGTGCCAGCAGTTTAGAGAGGGACTCGTTGTACAATGAGCAGTTCTTC.

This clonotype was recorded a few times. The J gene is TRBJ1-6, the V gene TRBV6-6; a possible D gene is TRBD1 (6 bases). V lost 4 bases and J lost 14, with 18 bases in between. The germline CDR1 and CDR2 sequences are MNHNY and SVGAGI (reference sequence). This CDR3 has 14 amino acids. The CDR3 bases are TGTGCCAGCAGTTTCCGACAGGTCCCTAGAACCCTCCACTTT. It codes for CASSFRQVPRTLHF.

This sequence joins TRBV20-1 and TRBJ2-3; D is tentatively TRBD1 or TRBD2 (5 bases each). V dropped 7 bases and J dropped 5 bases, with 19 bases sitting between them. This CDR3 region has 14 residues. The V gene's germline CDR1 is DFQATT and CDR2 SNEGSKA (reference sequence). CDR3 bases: TGCAGTGTCCGGGACCCGATTCTCGGAGATACGCAGTATTTT. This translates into CSVRDPILGDTQYF.